This TCR beta chain was sequenced during a study of blood T cell repertoires in COVID-19. Study information: T cells, B-cell-depleted T cells, or PBMCs provided the cDNA or gDNA that served as material.

The V gene's germline CDR1 is MNHEY and CDR2 SVGEGT. Trimming left V 2 bases short and J 7 bases short, with 8 bases between. The CDR3 sequence is 12 residues long. Per the original data handling: Cell counts per sample came from amplifying reference gene primers. Libraries were prepared by immunoSEQ multiplex PCR; TCRdb keeps only in-frame clonotypes and omits some of them. V, J and clone size are those of that table, while D and trimming were read from the DNA. Of more than 90,000 clones in the sample, approximately 78% are singletons; the top ten hold 7.9%. The TCR comes from a man between 70 and 80 years old with acute or convalescent COVID-19. The sample comprised peripheral blood. The rearrangement links TRBV6-2 or TRBV6-3 to TRBJ1-1; D uncertain. As DNA, the CDR3 is TGTGCCAGCAGTTACCGGAGGGATGAAGCTTTCTTT. Its translation: CASSYRRDEAFF.